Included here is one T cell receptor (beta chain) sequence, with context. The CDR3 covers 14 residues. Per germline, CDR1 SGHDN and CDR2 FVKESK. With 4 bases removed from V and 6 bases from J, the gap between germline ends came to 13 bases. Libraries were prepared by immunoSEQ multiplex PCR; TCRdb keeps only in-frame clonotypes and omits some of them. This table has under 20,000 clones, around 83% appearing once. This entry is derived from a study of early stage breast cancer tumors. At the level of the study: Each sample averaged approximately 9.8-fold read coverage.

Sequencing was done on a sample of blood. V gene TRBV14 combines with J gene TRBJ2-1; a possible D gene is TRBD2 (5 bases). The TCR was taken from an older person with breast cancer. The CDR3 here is CASSPLERSNEQFF. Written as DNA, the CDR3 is TGTGCCAGCAGCCCACTAGAGAGGTCCAATGAGCAGTTCTTC.